This is a list of T cell receptor beta chains from one sample in a study of cytomegalovirus exposure and HLA in healthy donors. Assay: immunoSEQ multiplex PCR; the TCRdb copy retains only in-frame clones and omits some. This sample carries 55,000 to 70,000 clones, more than 70% of them seen once, and the ten largest clones take 5% to 7%. Sequenced input: PBMCs. The receptor set was obtained from a woman younger than 45 in good health and CMV-seronegative. The CDR3 runs from the conserved cysteine through the conserved F or W. The D gene is left open where the match is weak. Clone size appears in some rows only: once, few, many, or a class for an expanded clone.

TRBJ1-5 NA TRBV19 NA CASSIQNYSNQPQHF TGTGCCAGTAGTATACAGAACTATAGCAATCAGCCCCAGCATTTT
TRBJ1-1 NA TRBV7-9 NA CSSSRGNPEAFF TGTTCCAGCTCCCGAGGGAACCCTGAAGCTTTCTTT
TRBJ2-6 few TRBV15 NA CATSTNKGSGANVLTF TGTGCCACCAGCACTAATAAGGGGTCTGGGGCCAACGTCCTGACTTTC
TRBJ1-2 NA TRBV7-2 TRBD1 CASSFRDRANYGYTF TGTGCCAGCAGCTTCCGGGACAGAGCTAACTATGGCTACACCTTC
TRBJ1-1 NA TRBV19 NA CASSFTANTEAFF TGTGCCAGTAGTTTTACAGCCAACACTGAAGCTTTCTTT
TRBJ2-1 NA TRBV4-1 NA CASSQDVPGPEEDYNEQFF TGCGCCAGCAGCCAAGATGTTCCGGGCCCTGAGGAGGACTACAATGAGCAGTTCTTC
TRBJ2-3 NA TRBV6-5 TRBD2 CASSPGTRADTQYF TGTGCCAGCAGTCCCGGGACTAGGGCAGATACGCAGTATTTT
TRBJ2-1 NA TRBV27 NA CASSFLGEEQFF TGTGCCAGCAGCTTCCTTGGGGAGGAGCAGTTCTTC
TRBJ2-7 once TRBV19 TRBD1 CASRDRVYEQYF TGTGCCAGTCGGGACAGGGTCTACGAGCAGTACTTC
TRBJ1-5 NA TRBV21-1 NA CASSHFGDRGQRVSNQPQHF TGTGCCAGCAGCCACTTTGGGGACAGGGGGCAGCGGGTTAGCAATCAGCCCCAGCATTTT
TRBJ2-2 NA TRBV28 NA CASRGTLLPGELFF TGTGCCAGCAGGGGGACTCTTCTCCCCGGGGAGCTGTTTTTT
TRBJ2-2 NA TRBV29-1 NA CSVEENSTGELFF TGCAGCGTTGAAGAGAATAGCACCGGGGAGCTGTTTTTT
TRBJ2-7 once TRBV23-1 TRBD1 CASSTDTDRGSEHEQYF TGCGCCAGCAGCACTGATACCGACAGGGGGTCTGAACACGAGCAGTACTTC
TRBJ2-5 NA TRBV7-9 TRBD1 CASSPPPGQGLETQYF TGTGCCAGCAGCCCCCCCCCGGGACAGGGTCTAGAGACCCAGTACTTC
TRBJ1-4 NA TRBV7-8 NA CASSLGAREKLFF TGTGCCAGCAGCTTGGGGGCACGGGAAAAACTGTTTTTT
TRBJ2-3 NA TRBV5-4 TRBD1 CASSLEQGNTDTQYF TGTGCCAGCAGCTTGGAACAGGGGAACACAGATACGCAGTATTTT
TRBJ2-2 NA TRBV5-1 NA CASSLADTGELFF TGCGCCAGCAGCTTGGCGGACACCGGGGAGCTGTTTTTT
TRBJ2-4 NA TRBV5-5 NA CASSLVGFDKNIQYF TGTGCCAGTAGCTTGGTCGGGTTTGACAAAAACATTCAGTACTTC
TRBJ2-1 NA TRBV19 TRBD2 CASSIIGLAGVNEQFF TGTGCCAGTAGTATTATAGGGCTAGCGGGGGTCAATGAGCAGTTCTTC
TRBJ2-2 NA TRBV2 NA CASNTASVRGEGELFF TGTGCCAGCAATACCGCCTCAGTCCGGGGTGAGGGGGAGCTGTTTTTT